This TCR beta chain was observed in a study of naive and memory T cell subsets. General observations from the study: TCR abundance followed a power law differing between naive and memory subsets.

Both TRBC1 and TRBC2 were covered by a beta constant-region primer of two equimolar oligonucleotides. The cDNA 3' end received a ligated single-stranded oligonucleotide carrying the SP2 primer and a 12-nucleotide UMI. TCRdb re-analysed the UMI-ligation and nested PCR reads in MiXCR, keeping a single row per CDR3 protein. The sample shows 140,000 to 150,000 distinct CDR3 sequences, approximately 15% of them seen only once. CDR1 and CDR2 from the germline V gene are DFQATT and SNEGSKA (reference sequence). The CDR3 has 11 residues. Trimming took off 2 bases at V and 6 bases at J, with 6 bases between the two ends. Concerning this clonotype: Its antigen is as yet unknown.

CMV status came from CD4+ T cell IFNgamma after overnight CMV lysate stimulation of fresh PBMCs. CD4 T cells were positively selected, then CD8 T cells from the CD4-negative fraction. The receptor was derived from a human donor in good health. The chain uses TRBV20-1 and TRBJ2-3; D gene ambiguous. Sequencing used naive CD4+ T cells from blood. The CDR3 region is CSARLDDTQYF. The CDR3 DNA reads as TGCAGTGCTAGACTCGATGATACGCAGTATTTT.